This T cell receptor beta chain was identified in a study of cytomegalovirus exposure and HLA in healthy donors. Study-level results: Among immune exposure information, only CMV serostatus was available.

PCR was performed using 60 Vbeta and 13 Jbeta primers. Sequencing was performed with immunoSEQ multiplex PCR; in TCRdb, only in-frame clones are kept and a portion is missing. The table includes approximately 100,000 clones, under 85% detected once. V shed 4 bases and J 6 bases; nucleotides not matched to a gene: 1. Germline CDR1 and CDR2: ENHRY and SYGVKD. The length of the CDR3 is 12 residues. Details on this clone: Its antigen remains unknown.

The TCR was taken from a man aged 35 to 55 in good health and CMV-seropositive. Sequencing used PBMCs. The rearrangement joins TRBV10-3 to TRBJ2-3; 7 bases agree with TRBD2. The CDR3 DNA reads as TGTGCCATCAGTGGAGCGGGGGATACGCAGTATTTT. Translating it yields CAISGAGDTQYF.